Following are 27 T cell receptor beta chains from one sample sequenced in a study of cytomegalovirus exposure and HLA in healthy donors. PCR involved 60 Vbeta and 13 Jbeta primers. This table comes from immunoSEQ multiplex PCR, and its TCRdb copy is limited to in-frame clones, with some not included. The profile shows approximately 160,000 clones, over 60% of them singletons. Sequencing was done on a sample of PBMCs. These receptors originate from a woman aged 25 to 39 in good health and CMV-seronegative.

The chain joins TRBV10-3 to TRBJ1-1, with D uncertain. Germline V lookup: CDR1 ENHRY, CDR2 SYGVKD. Trimming cost V 3 bases and J 0 bases, with 8 bases left between them. This CDR3 is built from 14 residues. The CDR3 DNA is TGTGCCATCAGTGATAGAGTGGTGAACACTGAAGCTTTCTTT. Amino acid sequence: CAISDRVVNTEAFF.

The chain recombines TRBV7-9 with TRBJ1-1, with a weak D call TRBD1 (5 bases). The CDR3 totals 16 residues. Germline V CDR1 and CDR2: SEHNR, FQNEAQ (reference sequence). The V gene lost 1 base and the J gene lost 2 bases, with 14 bases spanning the gap. The CDR3 DNA reads as TGTGCCAGCAGCTTAGAGTTCTCAGGGTTCAACACTGAAGCTTTCTTT. Translation: CASSLEFSGFNTEAFF.

This chain links TRBV5-4 with TRBJ2-7; perhaps TRBD2 as D (5 bases). Germline V gene data show CDR1 as SGHNT and CDR2 as YYREEE (reference sequence). The CDR3 runs 12 residues. V was trimmed by 4 bases and J by 4 bases, leaving 9 bases between them. CDR3 coding DNA: TGTGCCAGCAGCAGAGAGGGTTACGAGCAGTACTTC. Translation: CASSREGYEQYF. Drawing the rest from reference TRBV5-4 and TRBJ2-7, the complete variable domain is ETGVTQSPTHLIKTRGQQVTLRCSSQSGHNTVSWYQQALGQGPQFIFQYYREEENGRGNFPPRFSGLQFPNYSSELNVNALELDDSALYLCASSREGYEQYFGPGTRLTVT.

This rearrangement joins TRBV7-2 to TRBJ2-6; unclear D gene. Per germline, CDR1 SGHTA and CDR2 FQGNSA. Deletions cut 7 bases from V and 7 bases from J, with 11 bases between. The CDR3 covers 13 residues. CDR3 DNA sequence: TGTGCCAGCACCTTCCCCACAGCCAACGTCCTGACTTTC. Its translation is CASTFPTANVLTF.

V gene TRBV6-5 combines with J gene TRBJ2-5; 10 bases fit TRBD2. Germline-derived CDR1 and CDR2 are MNHEY and SVGAGI. V lost 6 bases, J lost 0 bases, and 4 bases stayed unmatched. CDR3 length: 15 residues. The CDR3 sequence is CASSRTSGNQETQYF. The CDR3 coding sequence is TGTGCCAGCAGCAGGACTAGCGGAAACCAAGAGACCCAGTACTTC.

The chain uses TRBV4-2 and TRBJ1-3, with TRBD1 as a possible D gene (5 bases). V was pared by 2 bases and J by 6 bases, with 11 bases between. This CDR3 has 14 amino acids. Germline CDR1 LGHNA, CDR2 YNFKEQ. The CDR3 DNA reads TGTGCCAGCAGCCAACGGGGGGTAGAAAACACCATATATTTT. Translating it yields CASSQRGVENTIYF.

The rearrangement joins TRBV7-9 to TRBJ2-1; 9 bases are shared with TRBD2. J gave up 6 bases and V 4 bases, and 13 bases lay outside the gene matches. The CDR3 loop spans 17 amino acids. Per germline, CDR1 SEHNR and CDR2 FQNEAQ (reference sequence). CDR3 coding DNA: TGTGCCAGCAGCTCCCGACTACTGGCGGGGGGGTCCAATGAGCAGTTCTTC. This encodes CASSSRLLAGGSNEQFF.

The rearrangement uses TRBV2 and TRBJ1-1; no clear D. Trimming took 6 bases from V and 11 from J, leaving 16 bases between them. The CDR3 runs 12 residues. Germline values: CDR1 SNHLY, CDR2 FYNNEI. The CDR3 is CASRESPRVAFF. The CDR3 nucleotides read TGTGCCAGCAGAGAGTCTCCCCGTGTGGCTTTCTTT.

The gene calls are TRBV7-2 and TRBJ2-7, with 11 positions matching TRBD2. There are 15 residues in the CDR3. V lost 6 bases and J lost 0; bases outside the gene matches: 4. Looked up from germline, CDR1 is SGHTA and CDR2 is FQGNSA. This CDR3 is CASRRLAGPSYEQYF. The CDR3 coding sequence is TGTGCCAGCAGGAGACTAGCGGGACCCTCCTACGAGCAGTACTTC.

J is TRBJ1-5 and V is TRBV30; unclear D gene. Germline assignment: CDR1 GTSNPN and CDR2 SVGIG (reference sequence). Trimming removed 2 bases at V and 1 base at J, with 15 bases between. The length of the CDR3 is 16 residues. CDR3 protein: CAWSHGRSWSNQPQHF. CDR3 bases: TGTGCCTGGAGTCACGGGAGGAGTTGGAGCAATCAGCCCCAGCATTTT.

The rearrangement joins TRBV28 to TRBJ2-3; 7 bases fit TRBD1. The V gene's germline CDR1 is MDHEN and CDR2 SYDVKM. CDR3 size: 13 residues. Losses at the gene ends were 10 bases for V and 2 bases for J; bases not matched to a gene: 6. This CDR3 reads CATLGQPTDTQYF. CDR3 bases: TGTGCCACCTTGGGACAGCCCACAGATACGCAGTATTTT.

The chain links TRBV5-5 to TRBJ2-7, with a tentative D call TRBD1 (6 bases). CDR3 length: 15 amino acids. V lost 7 bases and J lost 2, with 19 bases in between. The V gene's germline CDR1 is SGHKS and CDR2 YYEKEE (reference sequence). The CDR3 DNA is TGTGCCAGCGGTACCAGAGGGGGACCCACCTACGAGCAGTACTTC. Protein product: CASGTRGGPTYEQYF.

J is TRBJ2-3 and V is TRBV7-9; 8 bases line up with TRBD1. The CDR3 has 17 residues. V was pared by 5 bases and J by 0 bases, with 10 bases of the junction left unmatched. Germline values: CDR1 SEHNR, CDR2 FQNEAQ (reference sequence). The CDR3 DNA follows: TGTGCCAGCAGCCCGACAGGGGCTTTGAGAAGCACAGATACGCAGTATTTT. Its protein is CASSPTGALRSTDTQYF.

This clone has more than one count but fewer than ten. The gene calls are TRBV9 and TRBJ1-2; 8 bases match TRBD1. Trimming cost V 4 bases and J 4 bases; bases outside gene matches: 9. This CDR3 spans 15 amino acids. From germline, CDR1 is SGDLS and CDR2 YYNGEE. CDR3 sequence: CASSPRTGMGYGYTF. DNA for the CDR3: TGTGCCAGCAGCCCCCGGACAGGGATGGGCTATGGCTACACCTTC.

The chain uses TRBV9 and TRBJ2-2; D is undetermined. V lost 0 bases, J lost 6 bases, and 9 bases lay in between. Germline V lookup: CDR1 SGDLS, CDR2 YYNGEE. This CDR3 spans 14 amino acids. In nucleotides, the CDR3 is TGTGCCAGCAGCGTAGTCGGAACAGCCGGGGAGCTGTTTTTT. Amino acid sequence: CASSVVGTAGELFF.

This chain joins TRBV5-6 and TRBJ2-2; D call uncertain. The CDR3 runs to 10 residues. Trimming left V 8 bases short and J 6 bases short, with 5 bases between. CDR1 and CDR2 from the germline V gene are SGHDT and YYEEEE. The CDR3 DNA follows: TGTGCCAGTCCGTCCGGGGAGCTGTTTTTT. Its protein is CASPSGELFF.

The rearrangement uses TRBV7-6 and TRBJ1-4; D perhaps matches TRBD1 (5 bases). The CDR3 sequence is 16 residues long. V was clipped by 0 bases and J by 7 bases, with 15 bases between them. Germline V CDR1 and CDR2: SGHVS, FNYEAQ. CDR3 protein: CASSLALGQGGEKLFF. The CDR3 nucleotides are TGTGCCAGCAGCTTAGCGCTGGGGCAGGGCGGTGAAAAACTGTTTTTT.

A single count supports this clone. Here the CDR3 reads CASSLGSGGSSNQPQHF. The CDR3 coding sequence is TGTGCCAGCAGCTTAGGCTCAGGGGGCTCCTCCAATCAGCCCCAGCATTTT. The chain carries TRBV13 and TRBJ1-5; 8 bases match TRBD1. From germline, CDR1 is PRHDT and CDR2 FYEKMQ (reference sequence). The CDR3 covers 17 residues. The J segment lost 3 bases and the V segment lost 0 bases, leaving 7 bases of the junction unmatched.

The rearrangement uses TRBV6-4 and TRBJ2-1; D ambiguous. The germline V gene encodes CDR1 MRHNA and CDR2 SNTAGT. This CDR3 is built from 13 residues. Trimming left V 6 bases short and J 0 bases short, with 6 bases between. The CDR3 DNA reads as TGTGCCAGCAGCCCGTCCTCCTACAATGAGCAGTTCTTC. It translates to CASSPSSYNEQFF.

The chain joins TRBV6-1 to TRBJ2-3, with D unclear. V dropped 5 bases and J dropped 0 bases, with 12 bases sitting between them. Germline V gene sequence: CDR1 MNHNS, CDR2 SASEGT. The CDR3 loop spans 15 amino acids. The CDR3 region is CASSLQKGSTDTQYF. As DNA, the CDR3 is TGTGCCAGCAGTCTACAGAAAGGTAGCACAGATACGCAGTATTTT.

This chain links TRBV10-3 with TRBJ2-1; 12 nucleotides align to TRBD2. The ends lost 4 bases at V and 4 bases at J; junction bases unmatched: 5. The CDR3 consists of 16 residues. CDR1 is ENHRY and CDR2 is SYGVKD in the germline V gene. For the CDR3, the DNA is TGTGCCATCAGTGTAGGACTAGCGGGGATTTACAATGAGCAGTTCTTC. Protein sequence: CAISVGLAGIYNEQFF.

The gene calls are TRBV30 and TRBJ2-1; D unclear. Trimming stripped 0 bases from V and 7 bases from J, with 10 bases between. CDR1 GTSNPN and CDR2 SVGIG come from the germline V gene (reference sequence). This CDR3 comprises 13 residues. The CDR3 loop reads CAWSVQLGNEQFF. The CDR3, as DNA: TGTGCCTGGAGTGTACAGTTGGGTAATGAGCAGTTCTTC. Full variable domain (outside the CDR3, taken from reference TRBV30 and TRBJ2-1): SQTIHQWPATLVQPVGSPLSLECTVEGTSNPNLYWYRQAAGRGLQLLFYSVGIGQISSEVPQNLSASRPQDRQFILSSKKLLLSDSGFYLCAWSVQLGNEQFFGPGTRLTVL.

The chain uses TRBV28 and TRBJ1-2; D gene ambiguous. V was trimmed by 1 base and J by 7 bases, leaving 10 bases between them. Germline assignment: CDR1 MDHEN and CDR2 SYDVKM. The CDR3 loop spans 13 amino acids. CDR3 sequence reads: CASSLSGSGGYTF. CDR3 nucleotides: TGTGCCAGCAGTTTATCGGGGAGCGGTGGCTACACCTTC.

This chain joins TRBV6-5 and TRBJ2-5, with 8 nucleotides matching TRBD2. The CDR3 runs to 16 residues. Germline V gives CDR1 MNHEY, CDR2 SVGAGI. With V trimmed by 1 base and J by 2 bases, 6 bases remained unmatched. This CDR3 reads CASSYLGRGEQETQYF. The CDR3 nucleotides read TGTGCCAGCAGTTACTTGGGGCGGGGGGAACAAGAGACCCAGTACTTC.

This chain connects TRBV4-3 to TRBJ2-1, with 12 bases lining up with TRBD2. Germline loops: CDR1 LGHNA, CDR2 YSLEER. CDR3 length: 19 residues. V was clipped by 2 bases and J by 1 base; unmatched bases: 9. DNA for the CDR3: TGCGCCAGCAGCCAAACGGAGGCTAGCGGGAGGGCATCCTACAATGAGCAGTTCTTC. It yields the protein CASSQTEASGRASYNEQFF.

Only one count was recorded for this clone. The chain joins TRBV5-8 to TRBJ1-6, with D unclear. The CDR3 totals 14 residues. Deletions cut 3 bases from V and 7 bases from J, with 11 bases between. CDR1 is SGHTS, CDR2 YDEGEE, per germline. The CDR3 DNA is TGTGCCAGCAGCTGGCGGGTTGGAAATTCACCCCTCCACTTT. Its protein is CASSWRVGNSPLHF.

DNA for the CDR3: TGTGCCAGCAGTGAGGACAGGTCGCAGGGCTATGGCTACACCTTC. This encodes CASSEDRSQGYGYTF. The chain couples TRBV6-1 to TRBJ1-2; 7 positions match TRBD1. V shed 3 bases, J shed 4 bases, and the junction held 8 bases outside the gene matches. CDR3 length equals 15 residues. The germline CDR1 and CDR2 sequences are MNHNS and SASEGT.